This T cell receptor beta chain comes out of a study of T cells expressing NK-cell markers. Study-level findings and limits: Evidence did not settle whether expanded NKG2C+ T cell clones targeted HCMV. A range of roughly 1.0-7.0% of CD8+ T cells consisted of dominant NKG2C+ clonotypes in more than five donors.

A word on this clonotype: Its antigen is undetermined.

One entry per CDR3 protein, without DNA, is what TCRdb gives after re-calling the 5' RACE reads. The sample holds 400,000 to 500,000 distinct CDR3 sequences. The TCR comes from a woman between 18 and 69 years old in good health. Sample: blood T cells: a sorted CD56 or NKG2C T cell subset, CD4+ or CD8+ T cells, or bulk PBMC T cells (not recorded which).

This CDR3 reads CASSQLGPGQNNSPLHF. The chain recombines TRBV4-3 with TRBJ1-6; no DNA is available, so the TRBD1 call from TCRdb remains unchecked. There are 17 residues in the CDR3. Germline V gene sequence: CDR1 LGHNA, CDR2 YSLEER.